These T cell receptor beta chains were read from a single sample in a study of blood T cell repertoires in COVID-19. Profiled with immunoSEQ multiplex PCR; TCRdb holds only in-frame clones, not every one. The table lists approximately 150,000 clones, about 83% of them singletons, with about 15% in the top ten. Sequencing input: peripheral blood. These receptors came from a man between 45 and 60 years old with acute or convalescent COVID-19. The CDR3 runs from the conserved cysteine through the conserved F or W. Fields, in order: D gene, V gene, clone size, J gene, CDR3 DNA, CDR3 protein. A D gene is named only where the DNA matches it firmly. Rows may omit the clone size; those that give it use once, few, many or a size class.

-,TRBV6-5,-,TRBJ1-5,TGTGCCAGCAGTTTAAATGGCAATCAGCCCCAGCATTTT,CASSLNGNQPQHF
-,TRBV6-4,once,TRBJ1-3,TGTGCCAGCAGTGACTCGGCCTCTGGAAACACCATATATTTT,CASSDSASGNTIYF
TRBD1,TRBV19,-,TRBJ1-2,TGTGCCAGTAGGGGACAGGGGGCCACTAACTATGGCTACACCTTC,CASRGQGATNYGYTF
TRBD1,TRBV3-1/TRBV3-2,once,TRBJ2-2,TGTGCCAGCAGTAAACAGGGGGCCGTCGGGGAGCTGTTTTTT,CASSKQGAVGELFF
TRBD1,TRBV5-4,-,TRBJ1-1,TGTGCCAGCAGCTCGTTTGGACAGGGTCGAGCTTTCTTT,CASSSFGQGRAFF
-,TRBV9,-,TRBJ2-1,TGTGCCAGCAGCCTGGGGCCCCCCGAGCAGTTCTTC,CASSLGPPEQFF
TRBD1,TRBV19,-,TRBJ1-2,TGTGCCAGTAGTATTAGGGGGCCCAACTATGGCTACACCTTC,CASSIRGPNYGYTF
TRBD2,TRBV9,-,TRBJ2-3,TGTGCCAGCAGCGCTTTTAGCGGGGGGGAAGGAACAGATACGCAGTATTTT,CASSAFSGGEGTDTQYF
TRBD1,TRBV18,-,TRBJ1-5,TGTGCCAGCACAGGGGCGCTCGGTCAGCCCCAGCATTTT,CASTGALGQPQHF
-,TRBV25-1,-,TRBJ1-6,TGTGCCAGCAGTGATACACCCAATTCACCCCTCCACTTT,CASSDTPNSPLHF
TRBD2,TRBV7-3,-,TRBJ2-3,TGTGCCAGCAGCCTTAGCGGGGGGGCCGCAGATACGCAGTATTTT,CASSLSGGAADTQYF
TRBD2,TRBV19,-,TRBJ2-3,TGTGCCAGTAGTCTCAACAGCGGGGGTAGCACAGATACGCAGTATTTT,CASSLNSGGSTDTQYF
-,TRBV5-1,-,TRBJ1-1,TGCGCCAGCAGCTTGAATCCGGGGGATGTTGGGCAGAAGAACACTGAAGCTTTCTTT,CASSLNPGDVGQKNTEAFF
-,TRBV7-9,-,TRBJ1-1,TGTGCCAGCAGCTTACAGGGAGGAGGGAACACTGAAGCTTTCTTT,CASSLQGGGNTEAFF
TRBD2,TRBV7-9,-,TRBJ2-5,TGTGCCAGCAGTCGGGGGGACCAAAACGGGGAGACCCAGTACTTC,CASSRGDQNGETQYF
-,TRBV12-5,-,TRBJ1-4,TGTGCTAGTGGTGTCAGGGAAGGTGAAAAACTGTTTTTT,CASGVREGEKLFF
-,TRBV2,-,TRBJ1-2,TGTGCCAGCAGTACGTCCGGGACAACCTATGGCTACACCTTC,CASSTSGTTYGYTF
-,TRBV7-8,-,TRBJ2-4,TGTGCCAGCAGCCCCACCGGTCCCACCACCGCGCTAGCCAAAAACATTCAGTACTTC,CASSPTGPTTALAKNIQYF
-,TRBV5-1,-,TRBJ2-3,TGCGCCAGCAGCTTGGGAGCAGGGAGCACAGATACGCAGTATTTT,CASSLGAGSTDTQYF
-,TRBV19,once,TRBJ1-6,TGTGCCAGTAGTACCCGACAGCTCCCCCTCCACTTT,CASSTRQLPLHF
-,TRBV7-9,-,TRBJ1-1,TGTGCCAGCAGCCCAGTGGGAGGGGCTCGGGTGAACACTGAAGCTTTCTTT,CASSPVGGARVNTEAFF
-,TRBV5-1,-,TRBJ1-2,TGCGCCAGCAGCTTGCGGGATAATACCTATGGCTACACCTTC,CASSLRDNTYGYTF
TRBD2,TRBV13,-,TRBJ2-5,TGTGCCAGCAGCCCTAGCGGACTAGCGGGGGGGCAGGAGACCCAGTACTTC,CASSPSGLAGGQETQYF
TRBD2,TRBV4-2,-,TRBJ2-3,TGTGCCAGCAGCCAGAGCGGGGGGCTTTCGGATACGCAGTATTTT,CASSQSGGLSDTQYF
TRBD1,TRBV9,-,TRBJ1-1,TGTGCCAGCACCCCCGAGGGGACAGGAGGAACTGAAGCTTTCTTT,CASTPEGTGGTEAFF
TRBD1,TRBV19,-,TRBJ2-1,TGTGCCAGTAGTGCCGGTAGGGGTCGGACAGGGGGCATGAATGAGCAGTTCTTC,CASSAGRGRTGGMNEQFF
-,TRBV14,few,TRBJ1-1,TGTGCCAGCCTTCCCAGCGGACCGCAGATGAACACTGAAGCTTTCTTT,CASLPSGPQMNTEAFF
TRBD2,TRBV5-4,-,TRBJ2-3,TGTGCCAGCACCCTTGGCGGGGGAGGTGCCGCAGATACGCAGTATTTT,CASTLGGGGAADTQYF
-,TRBV18,-,TRBJ1-2,TGTGCCAGCTCACCATCCAGGGATAACTATGGCTACACCTTC,CASSPSRDNYGYTF